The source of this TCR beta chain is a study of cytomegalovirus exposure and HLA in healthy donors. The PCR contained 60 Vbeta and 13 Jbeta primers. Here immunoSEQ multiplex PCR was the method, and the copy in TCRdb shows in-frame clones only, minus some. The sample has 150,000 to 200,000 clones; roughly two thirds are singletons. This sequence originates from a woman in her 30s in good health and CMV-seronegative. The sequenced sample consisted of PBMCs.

Written as DNA, the CDR3 is TGCGCCAGCAGCCAAGATCTGGGCCGTACTAACTATGGCTACACCTTC. Translated, it gives CASSQDLGRTNYGYTF. The chain recombines TRBV4-3 with TRBJ1-2; D not resolved. The CDR3 runs to 16 residues. From germline, CDR1 is LGHNA and CDR2 YSLEER. Trimming took off 0 bases at V and 0 bases at J, with 11 bases between the two ends.